This passage covers 28 T cell receptor beta chains from one sample sequenced in a study of T cells in Graves' hyperthyroidism and ophthalmopathy. TCR beta CDR3 regions were amplified from RNA transcripts. First-round RT-PCR with HTBI primers amplified the TCR CDR3 region. In TCRdb, the multiplex PCR reads were re-called with MiXCR into one record per CDR3 protein. The data show approximately 700,000 distinct CDR3 sequences, with 45% seen just once and roughly 6.5% held by the top ten. Sequencing input: peripheral blood or thyroid tissue (not recorded which). The receptor source for this set is an adult man with Graves' disease, either hyperthyroidism or ophthalmopathy (not recorded which).

This chain's CDR3 is CSSRGTVYGYTF. The CDR3 region has the DNA TGCAGCTCCCGGGGGACCGTCTATGGCTACACCTTC. This rearrangement joins TRBV29-1 to TRBJ1-2; a weak D match, TRBD1 (5 bases). Deletions cut 8 bases from V and 4 bases from J, with 14 bases between. This CDR3 region has 12 residues. Germline CDR1 and CDR2: SQVTM and ANQGSEA.

This clonotype was counted a few times. The chain uses TRBV7-6 and TRBJ1-1, with D tentatively TRBD1 (6 bases). Trimming removed 1 base at V and 0 bases at J, with 15 bases between. CDR1 and CDR2 (germline): SGHVS, FNYEAQ. This CDR3 spans 17 amino acids. CDR3 loop: CASSLEGGTGMNTEAFF. The CDR3 DNA follows: TGTGCCAGCAGCTTAGAAGGGGGAACTGGGATGAACACTGAAGCTTTCTTT.

This chain links TRBV11-1 with TRBJ1-5; 9 bases line up with TRBD1. V lost 6 bases, J lost 0 bases, and 12 bases stayed unmatched. The CDR3 sequence is 18 residues long. The germline CDR1 and CDR2 sequences are SGHAT and FQDESV (reference sequence). CDR3 coding DNA: TGTGCCAGCAGGGAGACCGACAGGGGGGGGGTTAGCAATCAGCCCCAGCATTTT. The encoded protein is CASRETDRGGVSNQPQHF.

The chain carries TRBV10-3 and TRBJ1-5, with 7 nucleotides matching TRBD1. V lost 5 bases and J lost 3; bases outside the gene matches: 4. This CDR3 spans 14 amino acids. CDR1 is ENHRY, CDR2 SYGVKD, per germline. CDR3 DNA: TGTGCCATCAGTTTGACAGGGAACAATCAGCCCCAGCATTTT. As protein: CAISLTGNNQPQHF.

The genes are TRBV2 and TRBJ1-1; D unclear. The V end was cut by 8 bases, the J end by 0 bases, with 10 bases between. Looked up from germline, CDR1 is SNHLY and CDR2 is FYNNEI. The CDR3 is 13 amino acids. The CDR3 region has the DNA TGTGCCAGCGGCCCCTATCTGAACACTGAAGCTTTCTTT. Its translation is CASGPYLNTEAFF. Full variable domain (remainder filled in from reference TRBV2 and TRBJ1-1): EPEVTQTPSHQVTQMGQEVILRCVPISNHLYFYWYRQILGQKVEFLVSFYNNEISEKSEIFDDQFSVERPDGSNFTLKIRSTKLEDSAMYFCASGPYLNTEAFFGQGTRLTVV.

The DNA of the CDR3 is TGCGCCAGCAGTGAGCGAAGAGACACGGGTTCACCCCTCCACTTT. It specifies CASSERRDTGSPLHF. The genes are TRBV10-1 and TRBJ1-6; D not certain. The V end was cut by 2 bases, the J end by 9 bases, with 14 bases between. CDR3 length equals 15 residues. Germline loops: CDR1 WNHNN, CDR2 SYGVQD (reference sequence).

This clonotype occurred once. A much larger clone sits a single nucleotide away, making a read error possible. The genes are TRBV25-1 and TRBJ2-2; TRBD1 matches at 7 bases. Germline CDR1 and CDR2: MGHDK and SYGVNS. With 6 bases clipped from V and 3 bases from J, the junction kept 7 bases outside the gene matches. The CDR3 is 15 residues long. CDR3 amino acids: CASRRGGSDTGELFF. As DNA, the CDR3 is TGTGCCAGCAGGCGAGGGGGCTCGGACACCGGGGAGCTGTTTTTT.

This chain links TRBV5-4 with TRBJ1-2, with 7 nucleotides matching TRBD1. Trimming at V came to 4 bases and at J to 2 bases, leaving 11 bases not matched to a gene. Germline V gives CDR1 SGHNT, CDR2 YYREEE (reference sequence). The CDR3 runs 16 residues. In DNA form, the CDR3 reads TGTGCCAGCAGCGGCGGGACCCAGGGGGAGAACTATGGCTACACCTTC. Amino acid sequence: CASSGGTQGENYGYTF.

In its sample, this clonotype was seen many times. This CDR3 reads CASSTGVYGYTF. The DNA of the CDR3 is TGTGCCAGCTCCACAGGGGTCTATGGCTACACCTTC. The chain combines TRBV7-9 with TRBJ1-2, with 7 bases fitting TRBD1. Germline CDR1 is SEHNR and CDR2 is FQNEAQ (reference sequence). J was trimmed by 4 bases and V by 8 bases; bases with no gene match: 4. The CDR3 spans 12 residues.

There are many counts of this clonotype. The chain's CDR3 is CASSDPRTAQETQYF. In DNA form, the CDR3 reads TGTGCCAGCAGTGATCCAAGGACAGCGCAAGAGACCCAGTACTTC. The V and J genes are TRBV25-1 and TRBJ2-5; a weak D match, TRBD1 (6 bases). The CDR3 loop spans 15 amino acids. Trimming took 3 bases from V and 2 from J, leaving 13 bases between them. Germline V CDR1 and CDR2: MGHDK, SYGVNS.

The chain recombines TRBV12-3 or TRBV12-4 with TRBJ2-7; possibly TRBD1 for D (6 bases). Trimming pared 6 bases from V and 5 bases from J, leaving 14 bases between. This CDR3 region has 13 residues. CDR3 in amino acids: CASSRGTGNEQYF. The DNA of the CDR3 is TGTGCCAGCAGCCGCGGAACAGGGAACGAGCAGTACTTC.

This clonotype has ten or more counts. The chain combines TRBV15 with TRBJ1-5; 7 bases align to TRBD1. The J segment lost 6 bases and the V segment lost 1 base, leaving 6 bases of the junction unmatched. The CDR3 is made up of 15 amino acids. In germline, CDR1 is LNHNV, CDR2 YYDKDF (reference sequence). DNA of the CDR3: TGTGCCACCAGCAGAGGGAACAGGGGAGGTCAGCCCCAGCATTTT. It translates to CATSRGNRGGQPQHF.

This clonotype appeared a single time. DNA for the CDR3: TGTGCCAGTACCCCGACAGGGGGCAGCAGGGAAAAACTGTTTTTT. Protein sequence: CASTPTGGSREKLFF. V usage is TRBV19 and J usage is TRBJ1-4; 10 bases align to TRBD1. V was clipped by 7 bases and J by 8 bases; unmatched bases: 10. The CDR3 length is 15 residues. Germline CDR1 is LNHDA and CDR2 is SQIVND (reference sequence). The complete variable domain, with remaining parts taken from reference TRBV19 and TRBJ1-4, reads DGGITQSPKYLFRKEGQNVTLSCEQNLNHDAMYWYRQDPGQGLRLIYYSQIVNDFQKGDIAEGYSVSREKKESFPLTVTSAQKNPTAFYLCASTPTGGSREKLFFGSGTQLSVL.

The J gene is TRBJ2-7, the V gene TRBV7-8, with 9 nucleotides matching TRBD2. CDR3 length equals 15 residues. V shed 5 bases, J shed 6 bases, and the junction held 11 bases outside the gene matches. The V gene's germline CDR1 is SGHVS and CDR2 FQNEAQ. CDR3 coding DNA: TGTGCCAGCAGCCTCACCGGGACTAGCCCCTTCGAGCAGTACTTC. This translates into CASSLTGTSPFEQYF.

The chain has TRBV11-1 and TRBJ1-4, with TRBD1 matching over 7 bases. The CDR3 runs to 16 residues. Germline CDR1 SGHAT, CDR2 FQDESV (reference sequence). J was trimmed by 7 bases and V by 5 bases; bases with no gene match: 13. CDR3 bases: TGTGCCAGCAGCGTAGACAGGGACGGGGGGCGTGAAAAACTGTTTTTT. Translation: CASSVDRDGGREKLFF.

This clonotype showed up many times. The CDR3 DNA follows: TGTGCCATCAGTGAAGAGTTCGGTACTAGCGTCACCGAGACCCAGTACTTC. This codes for CAISEEFGTSVTETQYF. The chain joins TRBV10-3 to TRBJ2-5, with 7 positions matching TRBD2. CDR3 size: 17 residues. V lost 3 bases, J lost 5 bases, and 15 bases stayed unmatched. Germline V gene sequence: CDR1 ENHRY, CDR2 SYGVKD.

J is TRBJ2-5 and V is TRBV5-1; 7 bases agree with TRBD1. The CDR3 is made up of 14 amino acids. Germline V gene sequence: CDR1 SGHRS, CDR2 YFSETQ. V lost 2 bases, J lost 3 bases, and 4 bases stayed unmatched. As DNA, the CDR3 is TGCGCCAGCAGCTTAACAGGGGATGAAGAGACCCAGTACTTC. Its protein product is CASSLTGDEETQYF.

This clonotype was detected once. The chain couples TRBV11-2 to TRBJ2-5; 7 bases align to TRBD1. This CDR3 region has 14 residues. The V gene's germline CDR1 is SGHAT and CDR2 FQNNGV. Losses at the gene ends were 0 bases for V and 5 bases for J; bases not matched to a gene: 3. This CDR3 is CASSLEGGVETQYF. DNA for the CDR3: TGTGCCAGCAGCTTAGAAGGGGGCGTCGAGACCCAGTACTTC.

The DNA of the CDR3 is TGTGCCAGCAGCCACGGGACATTCGATCAGCCCCAGCATTTT. Its protein is CASSHGTFDQPQHF. The chain has TRBV13 and TRBJ1-5; D perhaps matches TRBD1 (6 bases). This CDR3 comprises 14 residues. V lost 5 bases and J 5 bases, leaving 13 bases between the germline ends. The germline gives CDR1 PRHDT, CDR2 FYEKMQ (reference sequence).

The gene calls are TRBV20-1 and TRBJ1-1; D may be TRBD1 (5 bases). Germline V gene data show CDR1 as DFQATT and CDR2 as SNEGSKA (reference sequence). With 0 bases removed from V and 3 bases from J, the gap between germline ends came to 14 bases. The CDR3 sequence is 15 residues long. CDR3 residues: CSARDAGQVDTEAFF. DNA for the CDR3: TGCAGTGCTAGAGATGCAGGGCAGGTAGACACTGAAGCTTTCTTT.

In its sample, this clonotype was seen a few times. V usage is TRBV7-2 and J usage is TRBJ1-1; 7 bases map to TRBD1. The CDR3 has 17 residues. Unmatched junction bases numbered 13, after V lost 5 bases and J lost 1 base. CDR1 SGHTA and CDR2 FQGNSA come from the germline V gene. CDR3 sequence: CASSHSWAGGGNTEAFF. The CDR3 region has the DNA TGTGCCAGCAGCCATTCGTGGGCAGGGGGGGGGAACACTGAAGCTTTCTTT.

The genes are TRBV24-1 and TRBJ1-5, with 9 nucleotides matching TRBD1. CDR1 KGHDR and CDR2 SFDVKD come from the germline V gene. The V gene end was trimmed by 3 bases and the J gene end by 5 bases; junction bases not matched to a gene: 13. This CDR3 is built from 18 residues. In nucleotides, the CDR3 is TGTGCCACCAGTGATGGGGGACCCGGGACAGGGTGGGATCAGCCCCAGCATTTT. This codes for CATSDGGPGTGWDQPQHF.

The gene calls are TRBV25-1 and TRBJ2-7, with D possibly being TRBD1 (5 bases). V lost 0 bases to trimming and J lost 4 bases, with 13 bases between them. The CDR3 is made up of 15 amino acids. CDR1 is MGHDK, CDR2 SYGVNS, per germline. CDR3 in amino acids: CASSEYGAYGYEQYF. DNA for the CDR3: TGTGCCAGCAGTGAATATGGGGCCTACGGGTACGAGCAGTACTTC.

The V gene is TRBV7-6, the J gene TRBJ2-5, with D perhaps given as TRBD1 or TRBD2 (5 bases each). There are 13 residues in the CDR3. CDR1 SGHVS and CDR2 FNYEAQ come from the germline V gene. The CDR3 loop reads CASSHGAEETQYF. In DNA, the CDR3 is TGTGCTAGCTCCCACGGGGCGGAAGAGACCCAGTACTTC.

At least ten counts were recorded for this clonotype. At one of its ends the junction is not consistent with the germline gene, which may arise from a read error. The V and J genes are TRBV7-6 and TRBJ2-5, with TRBD1 identical over 12 bases. This CDR3 is 15 amino acids long. Germline loops: CDR1 SGHVS, CDR2 FNYEAQ. CDR3 sequence reads: CASSSGTGGDETQYF. The CDR3 bases are TGTGCTAGCAGCTCGGGGACAGGGGGCGACGAGACCCAGTACTTC.

The J gene is TRBJ1-4, the V gene TRBV12-3 or TRBV12-4; 7 bases agree with TRBD1. Trimming cost V 7 bases and J 8 bases; bases outside gene matches: 7. The CDR3 totals 13 residues. The CDR3 DNA follows: TGTGCCAGCACAGGGGGGGTCGGGGAAAAACTGTTTTTT. It yields the protein CASTGGVGEKLFF.

V and J are TRBV9 and TRBJ1-2; D is unresolved. The CDR3 sequence is 15 residues long. Germline V gene data show CDR1 as SGDLS and CDR2 as YYNGEE. V was trimmed by 1 base and J by 2 bases, leaving 12 bases between them. In nucleotides, the CDR3 is TGTGCCAGCAGCGTATCACAGTCCGCGAACTATGGCTACACCTTC. It codes for CASSVSQSANYGYTF.

The genes are TRBV11-1 and TRBJ2-5; 11 positions match TRBD2. Germline V lookup: CDR1 SGHAT, CDR2 FQDESV (reference sequence). The ends lost 9 bases at V and 2 bases at J; junction bases unmatched: 23. CDR3 length: 20 residues. This chain's CDR3 is CASSPGLAELWGARQETQYF. The CDR3 nucleotides read TGTGCCAGTAGCCCGGGACTAGCGGAATTGTGGGGGGCCCGGCAAGAGACCCAGTACTTC.